The entry below describes one T cell receptor beta chain. Its antigen is as yet unknown. This entry is derived from a study of monozygotic twins with inflammatory bowel disease. Each TCR library consumed around 3,600 ng of total RNA. TCRdb reprocessed the 5' RACE reads, keeping one entry per CDR3 protein, no DNA. Reported are 90,000 to 110,000 distinct CDR3 sequences; the ten largest clones contain around an eighth. Per germline, CDR1 SGHKS and CDR2 YYEKEE (reference sequence). This CDR3 has 14 residues. Study-wide results and caveats: The existence of one strong signal or clonotype linked to IBD lacked support. Especially with disease activity, IBD patients shared fewer clonotypes with others than healthy twins did. With inverse Simpson as the measure, TCRbeta diversity was lower in IBD patients than in healthy co-twins.

The sample consisted of blood. The chain is built from TRBV5-5 and TRBJ2-3; the TCRdb D gene call, TRBD2, has no DNA to confirm it. The receptor was isolated from a human donor with ulcerative colitis or Crohn's disease, or a healthy co-twin of an affected twin (not recorded which). CDR3: CASSPGNIADTQYF. The full variable domain, completed using reference TRBV5-5 and TRBJ2-3, is DAGVTQSPTHLIKTRGQQVTLRCSPISGHKSVSWYQQVLGQGPQFIFQYYEKEERGRGNFPDRFSARQFPNYSSELNVNALLLGDSALYLCASSPGNIADTQYFGPGTRLTVL.